Below are 28 T cell receptor beta chains sequenced from a single sample in a study of Graves' ophthalmopathy and Graves' hyperthyroidism. The TCR beta CDR3 regions underwent amplification from RNA transcripts. HTBI primers served in a first-round RT-PCR, which a second-round multiplex PCR followed. Each CDR3 protein is one row after TCRdb ran MiXCR on the multiplex PCR reads. The sample holds about 390,000 distinct CDR3 sequences, 15% seen once. Sequenced sample: peripheral blood. The receptors were gathered from a woman between 18 and 30 years old with stable Graves' hyperthyroidism.

This clonotype occurred many times. The chain is built from TRBV12-3 or TRBV12-4 and TRBJ1-5; TRBD1 matches at 10 bases. V trimming: 4 bases; J trimming: 6 bases; junction bases outside the gene matches: 12. This CDR3 is 17 amino acids long. The CDR3 sequence is CASSSWEGTGVGQPQHF. Written as DNA, the CDR3 is TGTGCCAGCAGTTCCTGGGAGGGGACAGGGGTTGGTCAGCCCCAGCATTTT.

This clonotype has more than one count but fewer than ten. The chain uses TRBV11-3 and TRBJ2-2; unclear D gene. In germline, CDR1 is SGHNT, CDR2 YENEEA. This CDR3 is built from 11 residues. Trimming shortened V by 0 bases and J by 8 bases, and 1 base separated the two germline ends. The CDR3 protein is CASSLEGELFF. The CDR3 bases are TGTGCCAGCAGCTTAGAAGGGGAGCTGTTTTTT.

Concerning this clonotype itself: One end of the junction fails to match germline, which may point to a read error. This chain connects TRBV10-3 to TRBJ1-1; D gene uncertain. The CDR3 covers 13 residues. Germline CDR1 is ENHRY and CDR2 is SYGVKD. CDR3: CAISGSADTDAFF. The CDR3 nucleotides read TGTGCCATCAGTGGGTCAGCAGACACTGATGCTTTCTTT.

This clonotype was seen repeatedly, ten times or more. The genes are TRBV2 and TRBJ2-5; D remains unclear. Germline values: CDR1 SNHLY, CDR2 FYNNEI. Trimming removed 2 bases from V and 2 bases from J, with 12 bases in between. This CDR3 spans 15 amino acids. Here the CDR3 reads CASSERTISQETQYF. In nucleotides, the CDR3 is TGTGCCAGCAGTGAAAGAACAATCAGTCAAGAGACCCAGTACTTC.

There are many counts of this clonotype. The chain links TRBV28 to TRBJ2-4; D tentatively reads TRBD1 or TRBD2 (5 bases each). CDR3 length: 12 residues. V lost 2 bases and J lost 15, with 14 bases in between. In germline, CDR1 is MDHEN, CDR2 SYDVKM. The CDR3 nucleotides read TGTGCCAGCAGTTTACTAGGGACCCCCGGGTACTTC. It translates to CASSLLGTPGYF.

Many counts were recorded for this clonotype. V usage is TRBV20-1 and J usage is TRBJ1-2, with TRBD1 identical over 9 bases. CDR1 is DFQATT, CDR2 SNEGSKA, per germline (reference sequence). The CDR3 loop spans 15 amino acids. The J segment lost 3 bases and the V segment lost 1 base, leaving 6 bases of the junction unmatched. Here the CDR3 DNA reads TGCAGTGCTAGAGGAACAGGGGGCGCGGACTATGGCTACACCTTC. The encoded protein is CSARGTGGADYGYTF.

This clonotype was observed many times. The J gene is TRBJ1-1, the V gene TRBV9; D uncertain. The V end was cut by 8 bases, the J end by 0 bases, with 11 bases between. Germline CDR1 reads SGDLS; CDR2 reads YYNGEE. This CDR3 is 13 amino acids long. This CDR3 reads CASERQLNTEAFF. The CDR3 DNA reads TGTGCCAGTGAGCGGCAGTTGAACACTGAAGCTTTCTTT.

This clonotype was picked up a small number of times. This sequence joins TRBV4-1 and TRBJ2-4; 7 nucleotides line up with TRBD1. The V gene end was trimmed by 3 bases and the J gene end by 0 bases; junction bases not matched to a gene: 5. Germline lookup yields CDR1 MGHRA and CDR2 YSYEKL. The CDR3 spans 16 residues. The CDR3 loop is CASSHRTGLAKNIQYF. As DNA, the CDR3 is TGCGCCAGCAGCCATCGGACAGGACTAGCCAAAAACATTCAGTACTTC.

This chain connects TRBV5-1 to TRBJ2-2, with D unclear. Germline V gives CDR1 SGHRS, CDR2 YFSETQ. This CDR3 spans 13 amino acids. The V and J ends lost 1 base and 7 bases respectively, with 8 bases between them. CDR3 sequence: CASSLNLDGELFF. For the CDR3, the DNA is TGCGCCAGCAGCTTGAATCTGGACGGGGAGCTGTTTTTT.

There are many counts of this clonotype. The V gene is TRBV7-9, the J gene TRBJ1-1; D might be TRBD1 (6 bases). V lost 6 bases to trimming and J lost 1 base, with 12 bases between them. The CDR3 has 14 residues. Germline loops: CDR1 SEHNR, CDR2 FQNEAQ (reference sequence). Written as DNA, the CDR3 is TGTGCCAGCAGGAAACAGGGACCGAACACTGAAGCTTTCTTT. This encodes CASRKQGPNTEAFF. The entire variable domain, with the rest obtained from reference TRBV7-9 and TRBJ1-1, is as follows: DTGVSQNPRHKITKRGQNVTFRCDPISEHNRLYWYRQTLGQGPEFLTYFQNEAQLEKSRLLSDRFSAERPKGSFSTLEIQRTEQGDSAMYLCASRKQGPNTEAFFGQGTRLTVV.

This chain joins TRBV5-1 and TRBJ2-7, with D perhaps being TRBD1 or TRBD2 (5 bases each). This CDR3 has 14 amino acids. V was trimmed by 0 bases and J by 0 bases, leaving 7 bases between them. The germline gives CDR1 SGHRS, CDR2 YFSETQ. The CDR3 nucleotides are TGCGCCAGCAGCTTGGCAGGGAGCTCCTACGAGCAGTACGTC. Residues: CASSLAGSSYEQYV.

This chain connects TRBV12-3 or TRBV12-4 to TRBJ2-7, with TRBD2 matching over 7 bases. With 5 bases clipped from V and 7 bases from J, the junction kept 5 bases outside the gene matches. The CDR3 has 12 residues. The CDR3, as DNA: TGTGCCAGCAGTGGGAACGGGGGGGAGCAGTACTTC. This gives the protein CASSGNGGEQYF.

This clonotype was recorded many times. V is TRBV18 and J is TRBJ1-1, with no clear D. Looked up from germline, CDR1 is KGHSH and CDR2 is LQKENI. V gave up 5 bases and J gave up 1 base, with 11 bases separating them. This CDR3 comprises 14 residues. CDR3 sequence: CASSTSRKNTEAFF. The DNA of the CDR3 is TGTGCCAGCTCAACCAGTCGGAAGAACACTGAAGCTTTCTTT.

This clonotype appeared many times. The chain carries TRBV20-1 and TRBJ1-2; 7 nucleotides line up with TRBD1. CDR3 length: 12 amino acids. Germline V lookup: CDR1 DFQATT, CDR2 SNEGSKA (reference sequence). Trimming took 5 bases from V and 3 from J; bases not matched to a gene: 3. The CDR3 coding sequence is TGCAGTGCTGACAGGGAGGACTATGGCTACACCTTC. Protein sequence: CSADREDYGYTF.

The V gene is TRBV15, the J gene TRBJ2-5; D remains unclear. V was shortened by 3 bases and J by 2 bases, with 10 bases between the two germline ends. In germline, CDR1 is LNHNV, CDR2 YYDKDF (reference sequence). This CDR3 spans 14 amino acids. The CDR3 DNA is TGTGCCACCAGCAGGCCCGGACCTCAAGAGACCCAGTACTTC. This codes for CATSRPGPQETQYF.

This clonotype was detected only a few times. This sequence joins TRBV5-1 and TRBJ2-2, with 9 bases that match TRBD1. This CDR3 is 16 amino acids long. J was trimmed by 4 bases and V by 4 bases; bases with no gene match: 8. Germline V gives CDR1 SGHRS, CDR2 YFSETQ. Written as DNA, the CDR3 is TGCGCCAGCAGCGCTGACAGGGGGACAAGCACCGGGGAGCTGTTTTTT. It codes for CASSADRGTSTGELFF.

This clonotype was recorded at least ten times. The CDR3 reads CASRSTANYGYTF. The CDR3 region has the DNA TGTGCCAGCAGATCGACAGCTAACTATGGCTACACCTTC. This rearrangement joins TRBV12-3 or TRBV12-4 to TRBJ1-2; weak D call: TRBD1 (5 bases). This CDR3 is 13 amino acids long. Trimming removed 6 bases from V and 0 bases from J, with 8 bases in between.

In this sample, this clonotype turned up many times. The gene calls are TRBV12-3 or TRBV12-4 and TRBJ1-6; D is uncertain. The CDR3 spans 17 residues. V shed 5 bases and J shed 10 bases, with 24 bases lying between them. CDR3 protein: CASSEAAVIQYFSPLHF. The CDR3 bases are TGTGCCAGCAGTGAGGCGGCCGTTATTCAATATTTCTCACCCCTCCACTTT.

This clonotype was seen ten or more times. The rearrangement uses TRBV11-3 and TRBJ2-7; TRBD1 matches at 7 bases. With 2 bases clipped from V and 0 bases from J, the junction kept 7 bases outside the gene matches. The germline V gene encodes CDR1 SGHNT and CDR2 YENEEA. The length of the CDR3 is 16 residues. CDR3 DNA sequence: TGTGCCAGCAGCTTATCAGACAGGGCAAGCTCCTACGAGCAGTACTTC. It translates to CASSLSDRASSYEQYF.

This clonotype was detected many times. The chain recombines TRBV7-6 with TRBJ2-7; possibly TRBD1 for D (6 bases). V gave up 1 base and J gave up 3 bases, with 10 bases separating them. The germline V gene encodes CDR1 SGHVS and CDR2 FNYEAQ. The CDR3 sequence is 14 residues long. In DNA, the CDR3 is TGTGCCAGCAGCTTAGGGGCAGGGGTCTACGAGCAGTACTTC. It yields the protein CASSLGAGVYEQYF.

This clonotype was found many times. The V gene is TRBV7-9, the J gene TRBJ2-5, with TRBD1 identical over 8 bases. V trimming: 6 bases; J trimming: 5 bases; junction bases outside the gene matches: 8. Germline V gives CDR1 SEHNR, CDR2 FQNEAQ (reference sequence). The CDR3 spans 14 residues. The CDR3 sequence: CASRSDRGLETQYF. CDR3 bases: TGTGCCAGCAGGTCCGACAGGGGTTTGGAGACCCAGTACTTC.

This clonotype was counted at least ten times. CDR3 protein: CASSQAGASGGAEIETQYF. CDR3 nucleotides: TGCGCCAGCAGCCAAGCCGGGGCTAGCGGGGGGGCTGAAATAGAGACCCAGTACTTC. The chain uses TRBV4-1 and TRBJ2-5; the match to TRBD2 covers 12 bases. J lost 4 bases, V lost 1 base, and 13 bases had no gene match. Germline CDR1 MGHRA, CDR2 YSYEKL. CDR3 length equals 19 residues.

This clonotype was detected a few times. A much larger clonotype is one base distant, so this may be a read error. This chain uses TRBV28 with TRBJ1-3; D perhaps matches TRBD1 (6 bases). This CDR3 has 17 residues. Germline values: CDR1 MDHEN, CDR2 SYDVKM. DNA of the CDR3: TGTGCCAGCAGTCCCCCGACAGGAGGCGTTTCTGGAAACACCATATGTTTT. Protein product: CASSPPTGGVSGNTICF.

This clonotype has ten or more counts. The chain uses TRBV12-3 or TRBV12-4 and TRBJ2-5; D is uncertain. The CDR3 has 13 amino acids. V was clipped by 1 base and J by 10 bases, with 13 bases between them. The CDR3 loop is CASSLGTLIGQYF. Written as DNA, the CDR3 is TGTGCCAGCAGTTTAGGGACCCTCATTGGCCAGTACTTC.

This clonotype was observed at least ten times. This rearrangement joins TRBV12-3 or TRBV12-4 to TRBJ1-1; the match to TRBD1 covers 12 bases. Germline trimming cut 6 bases from V and 4 bases from J; bases unmatched to any gene: 3. The CDR3 is 14 amino acids. CDR3 region: CASRGTGGVTEAFF. For the CDR3, the DNA is TGTGCCAGCAGGGGGACAGGGGGCGTCACTGAAGCTTTCTTT.

This clonotype showed up many times. The gene calls are TRBV3-1 and TRBJ1-5; tentative D call: TRBD1 (5 bases). The germline gives CDR1 LGHDT, CDR2 YNNKEL (reference sequence). The ends were cut back, 1 base at V and 9 bases at J, with 10 bases in the middle. The CDR3 has 13 amino acids. CDR3 region: CASSQVQGGPQHF. For the CDR3, the DNA is TGTGCCAGCAGCCAAGTTCAGGGAGGGCCCCAGCATTTT.

The CDR3 loop is CASRRTFSNTEAFF. The CDR3 region has the DNA TGTGCCAGCAGAAGGACATTTTCGAACACTGAAGCTTTCTTT. The chain joins TRBV12-3 or TRBV12-4 to TRBJ1-1; D may be TRBD1 (5 bases). The CDR3 covers 14 residues. V dropped 6 bases and J dropped 1 base, with 12 bases sitting between them.

This clonotype was seen more than once but under ten times. The chain links TRBV3-1 to TRBJ1-2; D call uncertain. V was shortened by 2 bases and J by 8 bases, with 6 bases between the two germline ends. The CDR3 extends over 11 amino acids. Looked up from germline, CDR1 is LGHDT and CDR2 is YNNKEL (reference sequence). The CDR3 nucleotides read TGTGCCAGCAGCCAAACAGAGGGCTACACCTTC. Translated, it gives CASSQTEGYTF.